What follows are 16 T cell receptor beta chains derived from one specimen sequenced in a study of T cell repertoires in cytomegalovirus infection. In TCRdb, the reads were re-called with MiXCR into one record per CDR3 protein. The sample has hundreds of thousands of distinct CDR3 sequences, 25% to 40% seen once. The specimen sequenced was PBMCs. Every receptor here comes from a human donor in good health (CMV status not recorded). Some clones in this sample may be carry-over from other donors' samples.

This clonotype has a handful of counts. The V gene is TRBV7-2, the J gene TRBJ2-5; TRBD2 matches 9 bases. J gave up 2 bases and V 1 base, and 8 bases lay outside the gene matches. The CDR3 is made up of 17 amino acids. Germline V CDR1 and CDR2: SGHTA, FQGNSA. CDR3 DNA: TGTGCCAGCAGCTTAGATCCCCTAGCGGGGATACAAGAGACCCAGTACTTC. It encodes CASSLDPLAGIQETQYF.

The table lists this clonotype with many counts. The V call is TRBV7-9, the J call TRBJ1-1, with 12 bases that match TRBD1. Germline V lookup: CDR1 SEHNR, CDR2 FQNEAQ (reference sequence). V lost 5 bases, J lost 3 bases, and 10 bases stayed unmatched. This CDR3 contains 17 residues. The CDR3 region has the DNA TGTGCCAGCAGCCCTAGTGGGACAGGGGGCAAGGACACTGAAGCTTTCTTT. It yields the protein CASSPSGTGGKDTEAFF.

This clonotype was counted many times. V gene TRBV7-2 combines with J gene TRBJ1-5; 7 nucleotides match TRBD1. The junction had 9 bases not matched to a gene; V was cut back by 1 base and J by 0 bases. Germline V lookup: CDR1 SGHTA, CDR2 FQGNSA. The length of the CDR3 is 18 residues. The CDR3 here is CASSLVAPQGHSNQPQHF. CDR3 DNA sequence: TGTGCCAGCAGCTTAGTGGCCCCACAGGGGCATAGCAATCAGCCCCAGCATTTT.

This clonotype was observed many times. The chain couples TRBV7-2 to TRBJ1-1; TRBD1 is a possible D gene (6 bases). Germline CDR1 and CDR2: SGHTA and FQGNSA. V lost 1 base and J lost 10, with 22 bases in between. The CDR3 is 16 amino acids. The CDR3 here is CASSLDGLGHQGRAFF. DNA for the CDR3: TGTGCCAGCAGCTTAGATGGATTGGGCCACCAGGGGAGAGCTTTCTTT. The whole variable domain, remainder taken from reference TRBV7-2 and TRBJ1-1, is GAGVSQSPSNKVTEKGKDVELRCDPISGHTALYWYRQSLGQGLEFLIYFQGNSAPDKSGLPSDRFSAERTGGSVSTLTIQRTQQEDSAVYLCASSLDGLGHQGRAFFGQGTRLTVV.

With respect to this clonotype: The junction shows a germline mismatch at one end, possibly a read error. The chain couples TRBV6-2 or TRBV6-3 to TRBJ2-1; D possibly corresponds to TRBD2 (6 bases). The germline gives CDR1 MNHEY, CDR2 SVGEGT. There are 15 residues in the CDR3. The CDR3 spells CASSYFPGEPNGQFF. CDR3 DNA: TGTGCCAGCAGTTATTTTCCGGGGGAACCAAATGGGCAGTTCTTC.

V usage is TRBV20-1 and J usage is TRBJ1-1; 8 positions match TRBD1. There are 13 residues in the CDR3. Germline V gives CDR1 DFQATT, CDR2 SNEGSKA (reference sequence). Losses at the gene ends were 6 bases for V and 2 bases for J; bases not matched to a gene: 5. Here the CDR3 reads CSATDRANTEAFF. CDR3 DNA: TGCAGTGCCACGGACAGGGCAAACACTGAAGCTTTCTTT.

The sample holds a few counts of this clonotype. The chain links TRBV12-3 or TRBV12-4 to TRBJ1-6, with D possibly being TRBD1 (5 bases). The CDR3 length is 14 residues. V lost 3 bases and J lost 8, with 11 bases in between. CDR3 loop: CASSLGTDYSPLHF. CDR3 in DNA: TGTGCCAGCAGTTTGGGGACTGATTATTCACCCCTCCACTTT.

On this clonotype itself: A read error may be the cause here, since a much bigger clone is one base away. This rearrangement joins TRBV7-2 to TRBJ1-2; no clear D. The CDR3 loop spans 13 amino acids. The V gene's germline CDR1 is SGHTA and CDR2 FQGNSA. The V and J ends lost 2 bases and 8 bases respectively, with 12 bases between them. The CDR3 reads CASSLPGVGGYTF. The CDR3 coding sequence is TGTGCCAGCAGCTTACCCGGGGTTGGAGGCTACACCTTC.

The CDR3 is CASSSSTGRIREAFF. CDR3 bases: TGTGCCAGTAGTAGTTCGACAGGGCGTATTCGTGAAGCTTTCTTT. The chain carries TRBV19 and TRBJ1-1; TRBD1 matches 7 bases. This CDR3 spans 15 amino acids. The trim removed 4 bases at V and 7 bases at J, leaving 12 bases unmatched. Germline V lookup: CDR1 LNHDA, CDR2 SQIVND (reference sequence).

This clonotype showed up just a few times. The J gene is TRBJ2-2, the V gene TRBV6-5; D is unclear. This CDR3 comprises 13 residues. The V end lost 0 bases, the J end lost 6 bases, and 5 bases lay between the germline ends. Germline values: CDR1 MNHEY, CDR2 SVGAGI. CDR3 sequence (DNA): TGTGCCAGCAGTTACTCTGGTTCCGGGGAGCTGTTTTTT. This translates into CASSYSGSGELFF.

This clonotype was seen more than once but under ten times. The rearrangement links TRBV7-3 to TRBJ2-7, with D perhaps matching TRBD2 (5 bases). The CDR3 totals 15 residues. Trimming cost V 5 bases and J 1 base, with 15 bases left between them. Germline CDR1 reads SGHTA; CDR2 reads FQGTGA. The CDR3, as DNA: TGTGCCAGCAGCCCAGATTCGGGATCGTCCTACGAGCAGTACTTC. Protein sequence: CASSPDSGSSYEQYF. The full variable domain, rest sourced from reference TRBV7-3 and TRBJ2-7, is GAGVSQTPSNKVTEKGKYVELRCDPISGHTALYWYRQSLGQGPEFLIYFQGTGAADDSGLPNDRFFAVRPEGSVSTLKIQRTERGDSAVYLCASSPDSGSSYEQYFGPGTRLTVT.

The chain joins TRBV7-2 to TRBJ1-3; D is ambiguous. The CDR3 runs 16 residues. Trimming pared 2 bases from V and 0 bases from J, leaving 11 bases between. The germline V gene encodes CDR1 SGHTA and CDR2 FQGNSA. The CDR3 loop reads CASSLLGPSSGNTIYF. CDR3 nucleotides: TGTGCCAGCAGCTTACTAGGGCCCAGCTCTGGAAACACCATATATTTT. The full variable domain, its missing parts supplied by reference TRBV7-2 and TRBJ1-3, is GAGVSQSPSNKVTEKGKDVELRCDPISGHTALYWYRQSLGQGLEFLIYFQGNSAPDKSGLPSDRFSAERTGGSVSTLTIQRTQQEDSAVYLCASSLLGPSSGNTIYFGEGSWLTVV.

The chain uses TRBV9 and TRBJ2-7; D is perhaps TRBD2 (5 bases). With 4 bases removed from V and 3 bases from J, the gap between germline ends came to 17 bases. Germline V lookup: CDR1 SGDLS, CDR2 YYNGEE. This CDR3 is 15 amino acids long. The CDR3 region has the DNA TGTGCCAGCAGCACCGAGGCGGGCCGAAGCTACGAGCAGTACTTC. Protein sequence: CASSTEAGRSYEQYF.

This clonotype was seen a handful of times. The chain recombines TRBV11-2 with TRBJ1-1, with 7 nucleotides matching TRBD1. Germline CDR1 SGHAT, CDR2 FQNNGV. CDR3 length: 12 residues. V lost 2 bases to trimming and J lost 7 bases; unmatched junction nucleotides: 1. CDR3 DNA sequence: TGTGCCAGCAGCTTACGGACAGGTGAAGCTTTCTTT. This gives the protein CASSLRTGEAFF.

V gene TRBV20-1 combines with J gene TRBJ1-2; D is possibly TRBD1 (6 bases). V was cut by 0 bases and J by 4 bases, with 9 bases left in between. The CDR3 has 13 residues. The germline V gene has CDR1 DFQATT and CDR2 SNEGSKA (reference sequence). CDR3 sequence: CSARDSQGYGYTF. The CDR3 DNA is TGCAGTGCTAGAGACTCACAGGGCTATGGCTACACCTTC.

This clonotype was counted a few times. The gene calls are TRBV5-5 and TRBJ2-5, with 7 bases lining up with TRBD1. CDR3 length equals 16 residues. Germline trimming cut 4 bases from V and 2 bases from J; bases unmatched to any gene: 11. Germline values: CDR1 SGHKS, CDR2 YYEKEE (reference sequence). CDR3 nucleotides: TGTGCCAGCAGCGGCGACAGGGAAGTTAGGCAAGAGACCCAGTACTTC. Its translation: CASSGDREVRQETQYF.